The 24 T cell receptor beta chains in this list originate from one sample, sequenced in a study of blood T cell repertoires in COVID-19. Measured with immunoSEQ multiplex PCR; TCRdb has only the in-frame clones, and not every one. Of some 68,000 clones listed, roughly nine tenths are singletons. Sequenced sample: peripheral blood. These TCRs come from a man aged 50 to 59 with active COVID-19.

This chain connects TRBV5-6 to TRBJ2-3; no definite D call. CDR1 SGHDT and CDR2 YYEEEE come from the germline V gene. Trimming removed 0 bases at V and 2 bases at J, with 7 bases between. This CDR3 comprises 14 residues. The CDR3 sequence: CASSLGSHTDTQYF. The CDR3 DNA is TGTGCCAGCAGCTTGGGCAGTCACACAGATACGCAGTATTTT.

The rearrangement joins TRBV5-4 to TRBJ2-2; 10 nucleotides match TRBD2. Trimming removed 0 bases from V and 7 bases from J; junction bases left unmatched: 3. This CDR3 has 15 amino acids. Germline CDR1 reads SGHNT; CDR2 reads YYREEE (reference sequence). The CDR3 protein is CASSLDSSGGGELFF. For the CDR3, the DNA is TGTGCCAGCAGCTTGGACTCTAGCGGGGGCGGGGAGCTGTTTTTT.

The chain links TRBV27 to TRBJ2-1, with a tentative D call TRBD1 (6 bases). Germline V CDR1 and CDR2: MNHEY, SMNVEV (reference sequence). This CDR3 has 16 residues. Trimming pared 6 bases from V and 3 bases from J, leaving 18 bases between. The CDR3 region is CASSYDRISDYNEQFF. The CDR3 DNA reads as TGTGCCAGCAGCTACGACAGGATATCAGACTACAATGAGCAGTTCTTC.

This clone was detected only once. The V and J genes are TRBV7-2 and TRBJ2-7; 10 bases fit TRBD2. The V segment lost 3 bases and the J segment 7 bases; nucleotides outside the gene matches: 15. The CDR3 runs to 17 residues. Looked up from germline, CDR1 is SGHTA and CDR2 is FQGNSA. The CDR3 DNA sequence: TGTGCCAGCAGCTTTTTCATTCGTAGCGGGGGGTCCGGGGAGCAGTACTTC. Translating it yields CASSFFIRSGGSGEQYF.

Notes on this clone: A junction end diverges from the germline sequence, so it may reflect a read error. V and J are TRBV5-1 and TRBJ2-2, with 9 bases aligning to TRBD2. The CDR3 runs to 16 residues. In germline, CDR1 is SGHRS, CDR2 YFSETQ. DNA of the CDR3: TGCGCCAGCAGCACCGAAGGACTAGCGAAGACCGGGGAGCTGTTTTTT. Its translation: CASSTEGLAKTGELFF.

The gene calls are TRBV7-8 and TRBJ1-5; no firm D call. The V end lost 4 bases, the J end lost 0 bases, and 7 bases lay between the germline ends. CDR3 size: 14 residues. Germline lookup yields CDR1 SGHVS and CDR2 FQNEAQ. In DNA form, the CDR3 reads TGTGCCAGCAGCTCCCAGGATAGCAATCAGCCCCAGCATTTT. This sequence encodes CASSSQDSNQPQHF.

The rearrangement joins TRBV6-9 to TRBJ2-5, with 7 bases lining up with TRBD1. Germline values: CDR1 MNHGY, CDR2 SVAAGI. The CDR3 loop spans 13 amino acids. Germline trimming cut 7 bases from V and 4 bases from J; bases unmatched to any gene: 6. CDR3 in DNA: TGTGCCAGCAACCGACAGGGTCGAGAGACCCAGTACTTC. Its translation is CASNRQGRETQYF.

The chain employs TRBV30 and TRBJ2-1, with 10 bases fitting TRBD2. Per germline, CDR1 GTSNPN and CDR2 SVGIG (reference sequence). This CDR3 has 17 amino acids. V dropped 2 bases and J dropped 8; count of bases not matched to a gene: 15. The CDR3 is CAWSPPGLARRRYEQFF. The CDR3 DNA reads as TGTGCCTGGAGTCCTCCGGGACTAGCGAGGAGAAGATATGAGCAGTTCTTC.

This clone showed up many times. The chain links TRBV16 to TRBJ1-5; D is perhaps TRBD1 (5 bases). V was pared by 4 bases and J by 0 bases, with 13 bases between. Germline-derived CDR1 and CDR2 are KGHSY and FQNENV. The CDR3 spans 16 residues. The CDR3 is CASSPPFQGSNQPQHF. The CDR3 region has the DNA TGTGCCAGCAGCCCCCCTTTTCAGGGTAGCAATCAGCCCCAGCATTTT. The variable domain in full, with the rest retrieved from reference TRBV16 and TRBJ1-5, is GEEVAQTPKHLVRGEGQKAKLYCAPIKGHSYVFWYQQVLKNEFKFLISFQNENVFDETGMPKERFSAKCLPNSPCSLEIQATKLEDSAVYFCASSPPFQGSNQPQHFGDGTRLSIL.

This rearrangement joins TRBV28 to TRBJ2-1, with D possibly matching TRBD2 (5 bases). CDR1 is MDHEN, CDR2 SYDVKM, per germline. The length of the CDR3 is 15 residues. Trimming stripped 1 base from V and 9 bases from J, with 16 bases between. The CDR3 DNA is TGTGCCAGCAGTTTATCGTCGGCAACTCGGGGTGAGCAGTTCTTC. This codes for CASSLSSATRGEQFF. Full variable domain (outside the CDR3, taken from reference TRBV28 and TRBJ2-1): DVKVTQSSRYLVKRTGEKVFLECVQDMDHENMFWYRQDPGLGLRLIYFSYDVKMKEKGDIPEGYSVSREKKERFSLILESASTNQTSMYLCASSLSSATRGEQFFGPGTRLTVL.

V and J are TRBV7-9 and TRBJ2-7; D is unresolved. V was cut by 5 bases and J by 3 bases, with 8 bases left in between. Germline V CDR1 and CDR2: SEHNR, FQNEAQ (reference sequence). The CDR3 contains 12 residues. The DNA of the CDR3 is TGTGCCAGCAGCCGGTCGAGCTACGAGCAGTACTTC. Encoded protein: CASSRSSYEQYF.

The gene calls are TRBV6-5 and TRBJ2-7; TRBD1 matches 8 bases. The germline V gene has CDR1 MNHEY and CDR2 SVGAGI. This CDR3 has 13 amino acids. The V and J ends lost 10 bases and 0 bases, in that order; junction bases with no gene match: 5. As DNA, the CDR3 is TGTGCCACGACAGGGGACCACTCCTACGAGCAGTACTTC. Protein: CATTGDHSYEQYF.

V gene TRBV9 combines with J gene TRBJ2-5; 8 bases line up with TRBD1. This CDR3 spans 14 amino acids. J lost 5 bases, V lost 4 bases, and 7 bases had no gene match. The V gene's germline CDR1 is SGDLS and CDR2 YYNGEE. The CDR3 reads CASSPQTGVETQYF. CDR3 nucleotide sequence: TGTGCCAGCAGCCCACAGACAGGGGTGGAGACCCAGTACTTC.

This clone appeared a few times. This rearrangement joins TRBV6-6 to TRBJ2-7; 8 bases are shared with TRBD2. Germline-derived CDR1 and CDR2 are MNHNY and SVGAGI (reference sequence). V lost 0 bases, J lost 2 bases, and 3 bases stayed unmatched. This CDR3 contains 15 residues. This chain's CDR3 is CASSYSAGAPYEQYF. The CDR3 region has the DNA TGTGCCAGCAGTTACTCAGCGGGAGCCCCCTACGAGCAGTACTTC.

The V gene is TRBV20-1, the J gene TRBJ2-1; D call uncertain. The V gene's germline CDR1 is DFQATT and CDR2 SNEGSKA (reference sequence). Trimming took off 8 bases at V and 11 bases at J, with 16 bases between the two ends. This CDR3 is built from 11 residues. The CDR3 region has the DNA TGCAGTACCGGTCGTACCGATAAGCAGTTCTTC. This gives the protein CSTGRTDKQFF.

V usage is TRBV21-1 and J usage is TRBJ2-2; the D call in the table, TRBD2, was not verified against the DNA. TRBV21-1 is tagged as a pseudogene. The CDR3 sequence is 18 residues long. In DNA form, the CDR3 reads TGTGCCAGCAGCCCCGAACCACTAGCGGGAGACGACACCGGGGAGCTGTTTTTT. Encoded protein: CASSPEPLAGDDTGELFF.

The chain joins TRBV29-1 to TRBJ2-3; D may be TRBD2 (5 bases). This CDR3 has 18 residues. The germline V gene encodes CDR1 SQVTM and CDR2 ANQGSEA. The V end lost 0 bases, the J end lost 6 bases, and 25 bases lay between the germline ends. Here the CDR3 reads CSVEDPGARKAAVDTQYF. CDR3 DNA sequence: TGCAGCGTTGAAGATCCCGGAGCGAGGAAAGCGGCGGTTGATACGCAGTATTTT.

The V and J genes are TRBV7-8 and TRBJ2-3; weak D call: TRBD2 (6 bases). The CDR3 length is 15 residues. Germline V gives CDR1 SGHVS, CDR2 FQNEAQ. V was trimmed by 4 bases and J by 4 bases, leaving 15 bases between them. DNA of the CDR3: TGTGCCAGCAGCTGGGTTCGGGGGATCCCAGATACGCAGTATTTT. It encodes CASSWVRGIPDTQYF. The full variable domain, with the rest looked up from reference TRBV7-8 and TRBJ2-3, is GAGVSQSPRYKVAKRGQDVALRCDPISGHVSLFWYQQALGQGPEFLTYFQNEAQLDKSGLPSDRFFAERPEGSVSTLKIQRTQQEDSAVYLCASSWVRGIPDTQYFGPGTRLTVL.

This chain links TRBV3-1 (or the pseudogene TRBV3-2) with TRBJ1-5; D unclear. The V gene lost 4 bases and the J gene lost 2 bases, with 15 bases spanning the gap. CDR1 is LGHDT, CDR2 YNNKEL, per germline (reference sequence). This CDR3 is built from 16 residues. CDR3 DNA: TGTGCCAGCAGCCCTGATCGGGGATCGGGCAATCAGCCCCAGCATTTT. It translates to CASSPDRGSGNQPQHF.

CDR3 amino acids: CASSVNSGGLETQYF. Written as DNA, the CDR3 is TGTGCCAGCAGCGTGAATAGCGGGGGACTGGAGACCCAGTACTTC. The gene calls are TRBV9 and TRBJ2-5; TRBD2 agrees at 9 bases. From germline, CDR1 is SGDLS and CDR2 YYNGEE. The junction had 7 bases not matched to a gene; V was cut back by 2 bases and J by 5 bases. The CDR3 has 15 amino acids.

This chain joins TRBV19 and TRBJ1-2; no clear D gene. The CDR3 covers 15 residues. Germline values: CDR1 LNHDA, CDR2 SQIVND (reference sequence). V lost 1 base and J lost 0, with 9 bases in between. DNA of the CDR3: TGTGCCAGTAGTATAGTCGAGAGAACTAACTATGGCTACACCTTC. Protein: CASSIVERTNYGYTF.

The genes are TRBV14 and TRBJ2-3; 7 bases match TRBD2. Germline V CDR1 and CDR2: SGHDN, FVKESK. The CDR3 length is 16 residues. V dropped 0 bases and J dropped 5; count of bases not matched to a gene: 8. The CDR3 loop is CASSQDSFWGGDTQYF. Written as DNA, the CDR3 is TGTGCCAGCAGCCAAGATTCCTTTTGGGGGGGAGATACGCAGTATTTT.

The genes are TRBV12-3 or TRBV12-4 and TRBJ2-7, with D possibly matching TRBD1 (5 bases). This CDR3 contains 13 residues. V lost 5 bases and J 0 bases, leaving 8 bases between the germline ends. The CDR3 coding sequence is TGTGCCAGCAGTAGACAGAGCTCCTACGAGCAGTACTTC. This encodes CASSRQSSYEQYF.

This clone was seen once. The chain links TRBV28 to TRBJ1-1, with D unclear. Germline CDR1 is MDHEN and CDR2 is SYDVKM. Trimming shortened V by 7 bases and J by 2 bases, and 11 bases separated the two germline ends. The CDR3 spans 13 residues. In nucleotides, the CDR3 is TGTGCCAGCAATTACCCAGGAAACACTGAAGCTTTCTTT. Translating gives CASNYPGNTEAFF.